This T cell receptor (beta chain) was captured in a study of cytomegalovirus exposure and HLA in healthy donors (dated by TCRdb to about 2017). Looking at the study overall: In an earlier analysis of some 550 of the donors, less than 350 Gb of sequence data and 90 million to 120 million unique TCR beta sequences from 180 million or so T cells were reported. Approximately 300 gigabases of sequencing data and 91 million or so unique TCR sequences made up an early release that covered 500 to 700 HLA-typed donors. The genetic ancestry cluster associated with self-reported Caucasian donors included roughly 84% of the roughly 410 genotyped donors. The study aimed to test whether cataloging public T cell receptors could reveal signatures of past pathogen exposure. The study used immunosequencing to profile the T cell repertoires of approximately 650 subjects and linked those repertoires to cytomegalovirus serostatus. Along with the approximately 700-subject first cohort, a separate validation cohort of 120 different subjects was used. To predict cytomegalovirus infection status, the study combined high-throughput TCR immunosequencing, statistical association of individual TCRs with disease status, and machine learning. In a later analysis, previously published TCR beta repertoires from 666 donors were re-analyzed and high-resolution HLA genotyping was added so that TCR occurrence patterns could be studied. Rather than using new phenotypic data, the later analysis identified candidate immune exposures from TCR beta sequences and from how often those sequences occurred across donors. To decide whether each TCR beta V gene segment behaved as functional or pseudogenic, an earlier analysis of 587 of the donors relied on high-throughput TCR beta sequencing. Donor age, sex, ethnicity and CMV serostatus were collected together with the repertoire data. Genome-wide SNP genotypes for about 65% of the roughly 670 donors were used in a later genetic analysis, which treated that subset as a discovery cohort. All discovery cohort repertoires had been generated on a single sequencing platform. HLA typing included class I and class II loci at four-digit resolution. The number of typed donors differed by locus: roughly 620-640 for A, B, C, DRB1 and DQB1; 500 to 550 for DQA1; around 610 for DPA1; and 400 to 480 for DPB1. Roughly five DR-DQ haplotypes were treated as single units for association and clustering because of strong linkage in the cohort. On average, roughly 250,000 unique TCR beta nucleotide sequences were sequenced per donor among a few hundred genotyped donors of the cohort, with around 19% of those sequences being non-productive.

On the study overall, not on this receptor specifically: The earlier analysis of approximately 590 of the donors excluded 15 to 20 rarely observed V segments, including chromosome 9 orphons, because counts were too low. The classifier was reported to diagnose cytomegalovirus status with high specificity and sensitivity in both the original and validation cohorts. The cohort was sequenced for TCR beta chains only, and without alpha or paired-chain data the features that could be detected were limited. A cluster of highly shared sequence variants was judged likely to be a technical artifact of the sequencing pipeline. Most TCR sequences were observed very rarely across donors, whereas some public TCRs were present in many individuals. According to a later analysis, parvovirus B19, influenza, CMV and Epstein-Barr virus appeared linked to several top co-occurrence clusters. Roughly uniform sequencing depth across donors was assumed in presence/absence analyses, although this assumption may not hold. Most CMV-associated TCR beta chains appeared to be HLA-restricted in a later analysis, and the HLA associations seemed to be driven largely by CMV exposure. A few of the identified cytomegalovirus-associated TCR beta chains were confirmed in vitro to be specific for cytomegalovirus antigens. Because some donors lacked HLA typing at each locus, the association tests relied only on the typed subset. When HLA alleles, especially DR and DQ, strongly co-occurred, TCR associations were difficult to assign to individual alleles. A further reported finding was that TCR beta sequences accurately predicted the HLA-A and HLA-B alleles for most subjects in the first cohort. In the study, 150 to 200 TCR beta chains were listed as associated with cytomegalovirus. A later genetic analysis reported fewer N-insertions in productive TCRs among donors in an Asian-associated ancestry cluster than the roughly 650-donor mean. V-gene and J-gene trimming of TCR beta chains was associated with a missense DCLRE1C variant in a later genetic analysis, and the association was replicated in an independent cohort. A later analysis found that HLA-associated TCR beta chains were more clonally expanded and had lower generation probabilities than equally common non-associated chains. In an earlier analysis of some 640 of the donors, most TCR beta V segments were observed in productive rearrangements about 87% or about 30% of the time, broadly matching IMGT annotations. According to the authors, the approach could potentially be generalized to other disease states and immunological phenotypes. Immune exposure information for the cohort was limited to CMV serostatus. Linkage disequilibrium might explain the correlated functional status among segregating V segments, but an unknown experimental factor could not be excluded. The 87-base-pair reads could not distinguish some IMGT-functional V segments, including TRBV6-2 and TRBV6-3, so those segments were excluded. According to a later analysis, TCR association rates differed among HLA loci, with DRB1 alleles showing the most associated TCRs and HLA-C alleles showing the fewest. Specific HLA alleles were associated with 15,000 to 20,000 TCR beta sequences at a false discovery rate of 0.05 in a later analysis.

The cohort consisted of 670 or so healthy bone marrow donors. Cohort members were all nominally healthy when sampled, although unrecorded immune exposures were likely present. The donor was CMV seronegative and belonged to the group of roughly 330 seronegative cohort members. A peripheral blood sample was collected from each donor, and TCR beta sequencing was performed on peripheral blood mononuclear cells. The Qiagen DNeasy Blood Extraction Kit was used to extract genomic DNA from the blood cell samples. Library construction relied on the immunoSEQ multiplex PCR assay. A mixture of 60 forward primers for TCR Vbeta segments and 13 reverse primers for TCR Jbeta segments was used in the multiplex PCR. The CDR3 region of rearranged TCR beta genes was amplified from genomic DNA with a multiplex PCR assay. Amplified TCR beta libraries were sequenced as 87-base-pair reads on the Illumina HiSeq System. Per the authors' processing: A later analysis tallied 80 million to 95 million unique TCR beta chains across the 550 to 850 repertoires, and about 12 million of those chains were shared by two or more donors. To remove PCR and sequencing errors, raw reads were error-corrected and collapsed into unique sequences using a nearest-neighbor algorithm that merged closely related sequences. Alignment of CDR3 sequences to IMGT reference sequences was used to assign V, D and J gene segments. For a sequence to be retained, a match of at least six nucleotides was required to both a V gene segment and a J gene segment. Rearrangements were classified as productive when the CDR3 lacked stop codons and remained in frame with V and J, and all other rearrangements were classified as non-productive. CDR3 was defined by IMGT convention, running from the second conserved V-encoded cysteine to the conserved J-encoded phenylalanine. The earlier analysis of 500 to 650 of the donors excluded any sequence lacking an unambiguous match to a single V gene segment. An earlier analysis of about 590 of the donors classified V segments as functional when productive rearrangements were above 56.7% and as segregating when the standard deviation between donors was above 5%. A statistical classification framework was built for diagnosing cytomegalovirus status from the catalog of TCR beta chain sequences. V and J gene assignment, in a later analysis, came from comparing TCR nucleotide sequences with IMGT/GENE-DB human TR gene sequences. Using the TCRdist pipeline, a later analysis assigned CDR3 sequences along with most-parsimonious VDJ recombination scenarios. In a later analysis, each TCR beta chain was defined by its CDR3 amino acid sequence together with its V-gene family, and reads without a unique V-gene family were excluded. A later analysis removed 550 to 650 highly shared, low-generation-probability nucleotide sequences to deal with suspected cross-contamination and a sequencing artifact. In a later analysis, a clonal expansion index was calculated for each public chain from normalized within-repertoire ranks of inferred template counts. A later analysis computed generation probabilities with a VDJ recombination model fitted to out-of-frame rearrangements, and checked the results against IGoR. In a later analysis, TCR-TCR, TCR-HLA and TCR-CMV co-occurrence was scored with hypergeometric tests, and a repertoire-size bias correction was applied to TCR pairs. To estimate false discovery rates, a later analysis permuted the HLA or CMV assignments 20 times. A later analysis grouped co-occurring TCRs with DBSCAN, adding TCRdist sequence similarity when clustering within HLA-allele-positive subsets. Repertoires with fewer than 30,000 or more than 120,000 public chains, plus five repertoires with anomalous nucleotide sharing, were excluded from co-occurrence clustering. The table was pulled from immuneACCESS by TCRdb, which kept in-frame rearrangements only. Such tables lose some clones; where checked, under half of the loss comes from unresolved V genes, and the rest has no known cause. Clone size and the V and J calls come from that table; the DNA yielded D and trimming. The sample table records about 86,000 clones; roughly 79% of these occur just once. The ten biggest clones cover roughly 5.5% of the sample.

V is shortened by 6 bases, J by 7 bases, and the region joining them spans 12 bases. Counted from cysteine to phenylalanine, this CDR3 has 12 amino acids. Only the CDR3 portion is preserved as DNA: 36 bases, with reading frame beginning at the first base. CDR1 and CDR2 are drawn from the germline V gene: KGHSH, LQKENI. This clone was seen a few times. Its antigen remains undetermined. No quality values exist for individual bases; no much larger clone is one base distant. The sequence came from a female donor in good health and CMV-seronegative. The chain uses TRBV18 and TRBJ1-1; there is no confident call for the D gene. The sequenced material came from PBMCs. The CDR3: CASSPKEREAFF. The nucleotide sequence is given as TGTGCCAGCTCCCCCAAGGAGCGTGAAGCTTTCTTT.